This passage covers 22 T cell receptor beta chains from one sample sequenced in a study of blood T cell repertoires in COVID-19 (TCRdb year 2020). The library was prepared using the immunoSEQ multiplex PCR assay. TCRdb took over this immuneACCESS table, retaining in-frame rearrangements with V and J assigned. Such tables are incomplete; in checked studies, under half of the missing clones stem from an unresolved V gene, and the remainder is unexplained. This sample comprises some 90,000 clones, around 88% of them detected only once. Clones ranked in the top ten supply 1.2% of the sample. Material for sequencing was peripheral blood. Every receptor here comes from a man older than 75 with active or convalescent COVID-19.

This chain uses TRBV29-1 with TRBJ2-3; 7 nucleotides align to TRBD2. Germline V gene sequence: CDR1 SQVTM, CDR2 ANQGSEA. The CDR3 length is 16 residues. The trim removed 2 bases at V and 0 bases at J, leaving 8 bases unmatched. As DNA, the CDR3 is TGCAGCGTTGAATCTGCACTAGCGACAAGCACAGATACGCAGTATTTT. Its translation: CSVESALATSTDTQYF.

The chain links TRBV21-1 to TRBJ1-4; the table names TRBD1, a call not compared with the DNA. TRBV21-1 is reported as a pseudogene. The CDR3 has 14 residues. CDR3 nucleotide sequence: TGTGCCAGCACCCTGACAGGCCTTAATGAAAAACTGTTTTTT. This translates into CASTLTGLNEKLFF.

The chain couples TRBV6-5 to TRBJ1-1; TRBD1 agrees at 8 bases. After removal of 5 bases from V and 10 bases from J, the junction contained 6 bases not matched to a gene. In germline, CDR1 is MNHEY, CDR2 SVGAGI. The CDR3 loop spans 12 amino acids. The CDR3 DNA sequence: TGTGCCAGCAGTCACAGGACAGGGACAGCTTTCTTT. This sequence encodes CASSHRTGTAFF.

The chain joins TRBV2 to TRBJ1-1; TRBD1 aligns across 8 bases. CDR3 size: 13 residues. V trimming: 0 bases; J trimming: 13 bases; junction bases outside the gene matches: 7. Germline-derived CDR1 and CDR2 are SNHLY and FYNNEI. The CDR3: CASSEAVGQGDFF. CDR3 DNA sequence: TGTGCCAGCAGTGAAGCAGTCGGACAGGGAGATTTCTTT. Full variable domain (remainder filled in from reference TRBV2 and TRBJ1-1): EPEVTQTPSHQVTQMGQEVILRCVPISNHLYFYWYRQILGQKVEFLVSFYNNEISEKSEIFDDQFSVERPDGSNFTLKIRSTKLEDSAMYFCASSEAVGQGDFFGQGTRLTVV.

In DNA form, the CDR3 reads TGTGCCAGCAGCGCCGGCGGGGGAGGGCCATACGAGCAGTACTTC. This codes for CASSAGGGGPYEQYF. This rearrangement joins TRBV9 to TRBJ2-7; TRBD2 matches 7 bases. V lost 3 bases, J lost 4 bases, and 10 bases stayed unmatched. The CDR3 is 15 amino acids. Germline CDR1 reads SGDLS; CDR2 reads YYNGEE.

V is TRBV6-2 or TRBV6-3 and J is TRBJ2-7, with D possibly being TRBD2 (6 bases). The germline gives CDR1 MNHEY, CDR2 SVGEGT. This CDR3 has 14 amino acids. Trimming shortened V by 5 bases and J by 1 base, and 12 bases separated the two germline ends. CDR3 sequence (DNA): TGTGCCAGCAGTCGCCCTGGGGGGTCCTACGAGCAGTACTTC. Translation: CASSRPGGSYEQYF.

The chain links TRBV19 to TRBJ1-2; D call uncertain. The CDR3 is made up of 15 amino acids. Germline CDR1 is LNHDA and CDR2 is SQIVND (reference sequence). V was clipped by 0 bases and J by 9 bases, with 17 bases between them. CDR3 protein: CASSIDPASGESYTF. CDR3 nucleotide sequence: TGTGCCAGTAGTATAGATCCCGCCTCTGGGGAGAGCTACACCTTC. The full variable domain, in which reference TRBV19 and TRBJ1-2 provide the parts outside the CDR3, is DGGITQSPKYLFRKEGQNVTLSCEQNLNHDAMYWYRQDPGQGLRLIYYSQIVNDFQKGDIAEGYSVSREKKESFPLTVTSAQKNPTAFYLCASSIDPASGESYTFGSGTRLTVV.

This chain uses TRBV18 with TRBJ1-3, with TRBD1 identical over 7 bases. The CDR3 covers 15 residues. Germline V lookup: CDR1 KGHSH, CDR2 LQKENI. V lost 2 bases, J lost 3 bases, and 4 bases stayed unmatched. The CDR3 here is CASSPDRAIGNTIYF. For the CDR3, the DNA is TGTGCCAGCTCACCAGACAGGGCGATTGGAAACACCATATATTTT.

The CDR3 DNA is TGTGCCAGCAGCGTAGTGCCGGAGGAGACTGAAGCTTTCTTT. The encoded protein is CASSVVPEETEAFF. The chain carries TRBV9 and TRBJ1-1, with unresolved D. Germline CDR1 SGDLS, CDR2 YYNGEE. Deletions cut 0 bases from V and 5 bases from J, with 11 bases between. The CDR3 contains 14 residues.

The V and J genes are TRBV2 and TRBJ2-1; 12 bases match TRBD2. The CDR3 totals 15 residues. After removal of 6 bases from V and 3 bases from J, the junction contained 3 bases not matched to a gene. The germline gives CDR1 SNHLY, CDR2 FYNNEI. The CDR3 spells CASSWTSGNYNEQFF. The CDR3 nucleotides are TGTGCCAGCAGCTGGACTAGCGGGAACTACAATGAGCAGTTCTTC.

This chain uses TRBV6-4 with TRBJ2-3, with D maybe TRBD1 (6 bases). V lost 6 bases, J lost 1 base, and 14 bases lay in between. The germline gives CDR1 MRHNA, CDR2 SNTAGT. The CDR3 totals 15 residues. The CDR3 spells CASSVRGGGTDTQYF. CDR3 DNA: TGTGCCAGCAGCGTCAGGGGTGGAGGCACAGATACGCAGTATTTT.

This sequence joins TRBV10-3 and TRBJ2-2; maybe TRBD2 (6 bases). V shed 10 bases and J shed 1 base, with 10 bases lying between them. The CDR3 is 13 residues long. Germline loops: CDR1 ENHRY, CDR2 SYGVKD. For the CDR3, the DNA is TGTGCCAGTAGGCGGGGGAACACCGGGGAGCTGTTTTTT. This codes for CASRRGNTGELFF.

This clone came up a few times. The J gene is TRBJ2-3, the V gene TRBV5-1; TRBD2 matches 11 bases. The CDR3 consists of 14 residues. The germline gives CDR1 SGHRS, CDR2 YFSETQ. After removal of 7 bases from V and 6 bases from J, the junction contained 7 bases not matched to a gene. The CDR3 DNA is TGCGCCAGCGTAACTAGCGGGAGTGGTGATACGCAGTATTTT. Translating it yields CASVTSGSGDTQYF.

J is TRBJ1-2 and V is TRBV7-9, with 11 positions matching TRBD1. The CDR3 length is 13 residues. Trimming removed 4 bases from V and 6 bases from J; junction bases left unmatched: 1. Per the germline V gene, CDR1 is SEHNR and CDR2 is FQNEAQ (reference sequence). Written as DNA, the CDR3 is TGTGCCAGCAGCTCGGGACAGGGGGATGGCTACACCTTC. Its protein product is CASSSGQGDGYTF. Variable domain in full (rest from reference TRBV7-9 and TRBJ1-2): DTGVSQNPRHKITKRGQNVTFRCDPISEHNRLYWYRQTLGQGPEFLTYFQNEAQLEKSRLLSDRFSAERPKGSFSTLEIQRTEQGDSAMYLCASSSGQGDGYTFGSGTRLTVV.

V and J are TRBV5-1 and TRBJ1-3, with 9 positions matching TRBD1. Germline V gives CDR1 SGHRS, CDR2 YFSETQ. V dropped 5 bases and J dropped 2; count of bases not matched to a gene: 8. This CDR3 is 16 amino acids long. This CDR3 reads CASSQGQGMTGNTIYF. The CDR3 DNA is TGCGCCAGCAGTCAGGGACAGGGTATGACTGGAAACACCATATATTTT.

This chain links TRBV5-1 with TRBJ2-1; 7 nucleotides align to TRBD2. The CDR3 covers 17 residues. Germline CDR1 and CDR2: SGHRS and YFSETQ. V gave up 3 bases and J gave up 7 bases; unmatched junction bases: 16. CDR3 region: CASSYRTSAGARNEQFF. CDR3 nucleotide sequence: TGCGCCAGCAGCTACCGGACCTCGGCGGGAGCGAGAAATGAGCAGTTCTTC.

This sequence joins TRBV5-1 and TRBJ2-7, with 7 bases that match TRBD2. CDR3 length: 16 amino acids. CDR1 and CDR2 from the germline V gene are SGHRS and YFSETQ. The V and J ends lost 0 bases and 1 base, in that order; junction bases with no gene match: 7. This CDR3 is CASSLASGSPSYEQYF. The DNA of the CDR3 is TGCGCCAGCAGCTTGGCTAGCGGCAGCCCTTCCTACGAGCAGTACTTC. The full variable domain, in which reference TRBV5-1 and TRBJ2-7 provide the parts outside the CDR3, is KAGVTQTPRYLIKTRGQQVTLSCSPISGHRSVSWYQQTPGQGLQFLFEYFSETQRNKGNFPGRFSGRQFSNSRSEMNVSTLELGDSALYLCASSLASGSPSYEQYFGPGTRLTVT.

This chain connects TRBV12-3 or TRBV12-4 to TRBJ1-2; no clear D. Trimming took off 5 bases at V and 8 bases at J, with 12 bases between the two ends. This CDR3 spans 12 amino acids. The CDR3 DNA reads TGTGCCAGCAGTCCCCCGAGCGGGGGCTACACCTTC. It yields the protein CASSPPSGGYTF.

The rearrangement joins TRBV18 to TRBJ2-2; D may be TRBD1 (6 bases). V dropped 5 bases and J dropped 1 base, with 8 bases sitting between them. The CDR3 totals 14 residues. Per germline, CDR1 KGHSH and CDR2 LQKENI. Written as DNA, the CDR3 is TGTGCCAGCTCAGGGGGCAAGAACACCGGGGAGCTGTTTTTT. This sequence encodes CASSGGKNTGELFF.

The CDR3 sequence is CASSLGTGGYGYTF. CDR3 sequence (DNA): TGTGCCAGCAGTTTAGGGACAGGGGGCTATGGCTACACCTTC. The chain carries TRBV27 and TRBJ1-2; 11 bases map to TRBD1. The CDR3 loop spans 14 amino acids. CDR1 is MNHEY and CDR2 is SMNVEV in the germline V gene (reference sequence). With 2 bases clipped from V and 4 bases from J, the junction kept 0 bases outside the gene matches.

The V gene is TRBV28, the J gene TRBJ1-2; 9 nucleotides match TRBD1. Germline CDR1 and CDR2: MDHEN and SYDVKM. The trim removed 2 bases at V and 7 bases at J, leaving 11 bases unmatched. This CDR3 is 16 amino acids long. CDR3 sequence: CASSLGGTGNSGGYTF. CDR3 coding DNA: TGTGCCAGCAGTTTAGGGGGGACAGGGAATTCGGGTGGCTACACCTTC.

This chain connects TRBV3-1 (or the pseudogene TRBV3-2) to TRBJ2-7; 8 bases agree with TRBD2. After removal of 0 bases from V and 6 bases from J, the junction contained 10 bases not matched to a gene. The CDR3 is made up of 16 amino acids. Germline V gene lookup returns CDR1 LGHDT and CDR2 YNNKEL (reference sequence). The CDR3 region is CASSQEGLVDPAEQYF. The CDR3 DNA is TGTGCCAGCAGCCAAGAGGGACTAGTGGATCCGGCCGAGCAGTACTTC.